This T cell receptor beta chain was identified during a study of control samples from healthy donors and cancer patients. Germline CDR1 is SGHAT and CDR2 is FQNNGV. Trimming removed 2 bases at V and 14 bases at J, with 15 bases between. This CDR3 is 13 amino acids long. Data came from immunoSEQ multiplex PCR; TCRdb stores just in-frame clones and leaves some out. The sample shows around 58,000 clones, around 90% of them seen only once. The sequencing input was blood. The TCR was taken from a man over 45 in good health. This chain connects TRBV11-2 to TRBJ2-2; D gene uncertain. The CDR3 sequence: CASSLQNEEGLFF. The CDR3 region has the DNA TGTGCCAGCAGCTTACAAAACGAGGAAGGACTGTTTTTT.